Here is one TCR beta chain with its context. A much larger clonotype is one base distant, so this may be a read error. The data derive from a study of lung T cells in sarcoidosis with Löfgren's syndrome. TCRdb re-derived calls from the reads in MiXCR, one entry per CDR3 protein. The sample contains 50,000 to 65,000 distinct CDR3 sequences, around 21% of which appear only once. The CDR3 consists of 13 residues. Per the germline V gene, CDR1 is DFQATT and CDR2 is SNEGSKA (reference sequence). The chain joins TRBV20-1 to TRBJ2-1; 7 bases match TRBD2. The source is a human donor with sarcoidosis (Löfgren's syndrome or another form), or a control subject (not recorded which). Sequences were obtained from CD4+ T cells from PBMCs. The CDR3 region has the DNA TGCAATGCTAGGGAGGGCCGATACAATGAGCAGTTCTTC. It specifies CNAREGRYNEQFF.